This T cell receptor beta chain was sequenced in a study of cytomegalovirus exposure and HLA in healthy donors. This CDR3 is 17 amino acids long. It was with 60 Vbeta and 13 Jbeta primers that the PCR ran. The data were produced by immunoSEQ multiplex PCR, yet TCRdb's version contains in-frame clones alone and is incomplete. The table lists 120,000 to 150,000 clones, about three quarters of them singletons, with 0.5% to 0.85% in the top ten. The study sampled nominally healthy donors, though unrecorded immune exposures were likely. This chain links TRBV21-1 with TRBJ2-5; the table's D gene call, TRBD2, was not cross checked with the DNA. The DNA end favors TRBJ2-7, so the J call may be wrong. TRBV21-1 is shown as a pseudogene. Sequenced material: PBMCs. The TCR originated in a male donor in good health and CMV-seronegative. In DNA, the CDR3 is TGTGCCAGCAGCAACCGTTATGTCGGAGCGGGGAGGGACGAGCAGTACTTC. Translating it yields CASSNRYVGAGRDEQYF.